This T cell receptor beta chain came from a study of human thymus T cells. Sequenced by immunoSEQ multiplex PCR; TCRdb stores in-frame clones only, minus some. The table has roughly 130,000 clones, about 95% seen once. It was from resections taken during corrective heart surgery that the thymus tissue came. Germline-derived CDR1 and CDR2 are MNHEY and SMNVEV (reference sequence). With V trimmed by 5 bases and J by 4 bases, 9 bases remained unmatched. CDR3 length: 17 amino acids. The sample consisted of thymus tissue. The TCR was taken from a boy under two years old with a congenital heart defect but otherwise immunologically healthy. The chain combines TRBV27 with TRBJ2-5, with 14 nucleotides matching TRBD2. CDR3 protein: CASSRTSGGPTTETQYF. The CDR3 coding sequence is TGTGCCAGCAGTCGGACTAGCGGGGGGCCTACCACAGAGACCCAGTACTTC.